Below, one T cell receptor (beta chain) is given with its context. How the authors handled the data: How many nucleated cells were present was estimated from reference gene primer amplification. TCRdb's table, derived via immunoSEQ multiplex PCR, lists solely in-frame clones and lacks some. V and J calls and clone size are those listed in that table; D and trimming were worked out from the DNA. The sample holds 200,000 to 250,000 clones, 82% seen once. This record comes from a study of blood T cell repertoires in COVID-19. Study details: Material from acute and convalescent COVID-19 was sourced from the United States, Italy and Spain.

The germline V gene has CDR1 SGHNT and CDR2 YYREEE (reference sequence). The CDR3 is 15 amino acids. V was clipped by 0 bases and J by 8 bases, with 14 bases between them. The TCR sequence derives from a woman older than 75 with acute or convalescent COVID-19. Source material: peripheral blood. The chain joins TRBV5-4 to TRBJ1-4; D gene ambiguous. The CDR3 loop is CASSLDGSGREKLFF. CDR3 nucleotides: TGTGCCAGCAGCTTGGACGGGAGCGGGCGAGAAAAACTGTTTTTT.